The TCR beta chain described here comes from a study of T cells after yellow fever vaccination. The study's findings and limits: Any FACS-sorted repertoire could hold abundant clonotypes that contaminate it from the bulk population.

TCRdb re-called the 5' RACE reads with MiXCR, one entry per CDR3 protein. The table records more than 95,000 distinct CDR3 sequences, 13% to 15% of them present only once. Germline V gene sequence: CDR1 SGHNT, CDR2 YYREEE (reference sequence). With V trimmed by 5 bases and J by 8 bases, 13 bases remained unmatched. This CDR3 is 16 amino acids long. A word on this clonotype: No antigen is known for it.

The sample here was CD8+ T cells sorted from PBMCs, taken 5 days after the yellow fever booster vaccination. The rearrangement uses TRBV5-4 and TRBJ2-1, with TRBD1 identical over 10 bases. The receptor was isolated from a man aged 18 to 29 who received the YFV17D yellow fever vaccine. The CDR3 DNA follows: TGTGCCAGCAGAGACAGACAGGGGGCTCCGGGCGATGAGCAGTTCTTC. Its translation is CASRDRQGAPGDEQFF.